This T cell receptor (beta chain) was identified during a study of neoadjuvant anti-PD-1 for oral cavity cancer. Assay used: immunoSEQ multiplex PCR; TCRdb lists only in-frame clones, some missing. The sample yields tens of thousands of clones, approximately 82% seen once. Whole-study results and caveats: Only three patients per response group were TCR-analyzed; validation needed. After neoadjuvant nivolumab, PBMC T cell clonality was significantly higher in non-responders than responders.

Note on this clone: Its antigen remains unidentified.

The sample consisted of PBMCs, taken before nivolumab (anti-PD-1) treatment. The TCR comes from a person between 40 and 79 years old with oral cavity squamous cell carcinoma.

CDR3 coding DNA: TGTGCCAGCAGTGGACAGGGGGTCGAGGAGCAGTACTTC. Residues: CASSGQGVEEQYF. The chain couples TRBV2 to TRBJ2-7, with 9 bases aligning to TRBD1. Germline CDR1 SNHLY, CDR2 FYNNEI. This CDR3 is built from 13 residues. Trimming cost V 4 bases and J 7 bases; bases outside gene matches: 5.